Shown below are 28 T cell receptor beta chains from a single sample sequenced in a study of T cells after yellow fever vaccination. TCRdb analysed the 5' RACE reads with MiXCR anew, one entry per CDR3 protein. Of about 300,000 distinct CDR3 sequences in the sample, 6.8% were seen once. This sample comprised PBMCs, obtained roughly 47 days after the first yellow fever vaccination. The receptors here all came from a young man who received the YFV17D yellow fever vaccine.

This clonotype was detected ten times or more. The V and J genes are TRBV12-3 or TRBV12-4 and TRBJ1-1, with no clear D. The CDR3 loop spans 15 amino acids. The V end was cut by 3 bases, the J end by 3 bases, with 14 bases between. The CDR3 DNA reads as TGTGCCAGCAGTTTTTCTGGAGGCTATTACACTGAAGCTTTCTTT. Translation: CASSFSGGYYTEAFF.

This clonotype was counted a few times. This sequence joins TRBV5-1 and TRBJ1-3, with unresolved D. Germline CDR1 SGHRS, CDR2 YFSETQ. V lost 5 bases and J 0 bases, leaving 6 bases between the germline ends. This CDR3 is 13 amino acids long. The CDR3 DNA reads TGCGCCAGCAGTAGTGCCTCTGGAAACACCATATATTTT. Translating gives CASSSASGNTIYF.

A few counts support this clonotype. V gene TRBV29-1 combines with J gene TRBJ2-5; D is ambiguous. This CDR3 is built from 14 residues. V was pared by 2 bases and J by 7 bases, with 17 bases between. CDR1 is SQVTM and CDR2 is ANQGSEA in the germline V gene. CDR3 loop: CSVESGSRLGTQYF. The CDR3 DNA reads TGCAGCGTTGAATCGGGCAGCCGGCTGGGGACCCAGTACTTC.

This clonotype was seen at least ten times. The rearrangement joins TRBV29-1 to TRBJ1-2, with D perhaps matching TRBD1 (5 bases). The CDR3 is made up of 14 amino acids. V gave up 0 bases and J gave up 8 bases, with 16 bases separating them. Germline assignment: CDR1 SQVTM and CDR2 ANQGSEA. The CDR3 protein is CSVEEGPRGDGYTF. The CDR3 coding sequence is TGCAGCGTTGAAGAGGGGCCCCGAGGGGACGGCTACACCTTC.

This clonotype was counted at least ten times. The chain combines TRBV7-9 with TRBJ2-7, with a weak D call TRBD2 (6 bases). In germline, CDR1 is SEHNR, CDR2 FQNEAQ (reference sequence). This CDR3 has 16 amino acids. The germline V and J ends were trimmed by 5 bases and 6 bases, with 23 bases remaining between them. This CDR3 reads CASSPLGLRGGFEQYF. DNA of the CDR3: TGTGCCAGCAGCCCCCTAGGCTTGAGGGGAGGATTCGAGCAGTACTTC.

This chain joins TRBV27 and TRBJ2-1; maybe TRBD2 (5 bases). Trimming pared 2 bases from V and 10 bases from J, leaving 15 bases between. Germline CDR1 is MNHEY and CDR2 is SMNVEV (reference sequence). This CDR3 has 14 amino acids. The CDR3 region has the DNA TGTGCCAGCAGTTTAAGCGGCTTTGGCATGGAGCAGTTCTTC. Residues: CASSLSGFGMEQFF.

This clonotype was detected many times. This chain links TRBV21-1 with TRBJ2-7. TRBV21-1 is a listed pseudogene. The CDR3 extends over 15 amino acids. In DNA, the CDR3 is TGTGCCAGCAGCAAGTCAGTACCGACCTCCTACGAGCAGTACGTC. It encodes CASSKSVPTSYEQYV.

The chain has TRBV6-1 and TRBJ2-3; maybe TRBD1 (5 bases). Trimming removed 6 bases at V and 2 bases at J, with 18 bases between. The CDR3 totals 16 residues. Per germline, CDR1 MNHNS and CDR2 SASEGT. The CDR3 region has the DNA TGTGCCAGCAGAGAAAAGGACACCTCATCCACAGATACGCAGTATTTT. As protein: CASREKDTSSTDTQYF.

This clonotype has a count of ten or more. The chain joins TRBV4-1 to TRBJ2-3; tentative D call: TRBD1 (9 bases). Trimming cost V 3 bases and J 6 bases, with 19 bases left between them. Germline V gene lookup returns CDR1 MGHRA and CDR2 YSYEKL. The CDR3 length is 16 residues. CDR3 bases: TGCGCCAGCAGCCACCGGGGGGGACAGGGAGGCGATACGCAGTATTTT. Amino acids: CASSHRGGQGGDTQYF.

This clonotype was counted a few times. This chain connects TRBV6-2 or TRBV6-3 to TRBJ2-5; 8 bases map to TRBD2. J gave up 1 base and V 0 bases, and 1 base lay outside the gene matches. This CDR3 has 15 amino acids. Germline V gives CDR1 MNHEY, CDR2 SVGEGT. The CDR3 sequence is CASSYSRGGQETQYF. CDR3 DNA sequence: TGTGCCAGCAGTTACTCCCGGGGGGGCCAAGAGACCCAGTACTTC.

Only a few counts were recorded for this clonotype. The chain joins TRBV7-2 to TRBJ1-5; 9 bases fit TRBD1. V shed 1 base and J 5 bases; nucleotides not matched to a gene: 6. Germline CDR1 and CDR2: SGHTA and FQGNSA. CDR3 length equals 16 residues. This chain's CDR3 is CASSLVEWDRDQPQHF. CDR3 bases: TGTGCCAGCAGCTTAGTAGAGTGGGACAGGGATCAGCCCCAGCATTTT.

This clonotype showed up just a few times. The rearrangement links TRBV30 to TRBJ1-1; the match to TRBD1 covers 8 bases. CDR3 length: 17 residues. Germline assignment: CDR1 GTSNPN and CDR2 SVGIG (reference sequence). V lost 0 bases to trimming and J lost 5 bases; unmatched junction nucleotides: 14. CDR3 DNA sequence: TGTGCCTGGAGTGTACTCGGACAGGGCCTTTTTGGGACTGAAGCTTTCTTT. Its protein product is CAWSVLGQGLFGTEAFF.

This clonotype was detected only a few times. The final CDR3 position lacks the conserved phenylalanine or tryptophan, pointing to a likely read error. The limits of the CDR3 on the DNA are not certain, so only TCRdb's listed CDR3 is given. The CDR3 protein is CASSRSSGGAIL. This chain connects TRBV6-2 or TRBV6-3 to TRBJ2-1; TRBD2 was called by the table and not checked on the DNA. Ends included, the CDR3 has 12 residues. Looked up from germline, CDR1 is MNHEY and CDR2 is SVGEGT.

This clonotype was observed a handful of times. The rearrangement links TRBV27 to TRBJ1-4; tentatively, D is TRBD1 (6 bases). CDR1 and CDR2 (germline): MNHEY, SMNVEV (reference sequence). The V and J ends lost 1 base and 8 bases respectively, with 17 bases between them. The CDR3 spans 16 residues. The CDR3 DNA follows: TGTGCCAGCAGTTTATTGGGGGGGACAATGGACGAAAAACTGTTTTTT. This translates into CASSLLGGTMDEKLFF. The whole variable domain, filled in from reference TRBV27 and TRBJ1-4, reads EAQVTQNPRYLITVTGKKLTVTCSQNMNHEYMSWYRQDPGLGLRQIYYSMNVEVTDKGDVPEGYKVSRKEKRNFPLILESPSPNQTSLYFCASSLLGGTMDEKLFFGSGTQLSVL.

This clonotype was counted between two and nine times. The rearrangement uses TRBV7-8 and TRBJ1-4, with D unresolved. V was cut by 1 base and J by 15 bases, with 15 bases left in between. Germline CDR1 SGHVS, CDR2 FQNEAQ. CDR3 length: 13 amino acids. The chain's CDR3 is CASSLVVGGRLFF. As DNA, the CDR3 is TGTGCCAGCAGCTTAGTAGTCGGAGGGAGGTTGTTTTTT.

The chain joins TRBV18 to TRBJ2-6, with D possibly TRBD1 on 6 matching bases. V gave up 2 bases and J gave up 0 bases, with 20 bases separating them. This CDR3 spans 20 amino acids. Germline-derived CDR1 and CDR2 are KGHSH and LQKENI. The CDR3 sequence is CASSPILGHPVISGANVLTF. CDR3 nucleotide sequence: TGTGCCAGCTCACCAATTTTGGGACACCCGGTGATCTCTGGGGCCAACGTCCTGACTTTC.

This sequence joins TRBV6-2 or TRBV6-3 and TRBJ2-2; TRBD2 aligns across 8 bases. Germline CDR1 MNHEY, CDR2 SVGEGT. After removal of 0 bases from V and 4 bases from J, the junction contained 10 bases not matched to a gene. The CDR3 is made up of 18 amino acids. The DNA of the CDR3 is TGTGCCAGCAGTTACTCCGGGGGGGCTTCCGGGAGCACCGGGGAGCTGTTTTTT. It is translated as CASSYSGGASGSTGELFF.

With respect to this clonotype: This could be a read error, since a much larger clone is one nucleotide away. V gene TRBV12-3 or TRBV12-4 combines with J gene TRBJ2-3, with D tentatively TRBD1 (6 bases). V lost 6 bases to trimming and J lost 7 bases, with 14 bases between them. The CDR3 contains 13 residues. CDR3 DNA: TGTGCCAGCAGGGCGGACAGCGTATATACGCAGTATTTT. As protein: CASRADSVYTQYF.

This rearrangement joins TRBV4-3 to TRBJ2-1; 10 bases line up with TRBD1. J gave up 7 bases and V 8 bases, and 5 bases lay outside the gene matches. The CDR3 contains 13 residues. The germline gives CDR1 LGHNA, CDR2 YSLEER. This chain's CDR3 is CASGQGGVNEQFF. The CDR3 coding sequence is TGCGCCAGCGGACAGGGGGGTGTGAATGAGCAGTTCTTC.

This clonotype has only a few counts. V is TRBV10-3 and J is TRBJ2-1; the D gene could be TRBD1 or TRBD2 (5 bases each). The CDR3 length is 12 residues. V was shortened by 8 bases and J by 9 bases, with 14 bases between the two germline ends. The V gene's germline CDR1 is ENHRY and CDR2 SYGVKD. CDR3 DNA: TGTGCCATCGGGGGAGAGGGCAGTGAGCAGTTCTTC. The encoded protein is CAIGGEGSEQFF.

The CDR3 spells CAWSGDSSYNSPLHF. The DNA for the CDR3 is TGTGCCTGGAGTGGGGACAGCTCCTATAATTCACCCCTCCACTTT. The chain joins TRBV30 to TRBJ1-6, with 7 bases lining up with TRBD1. V shed 1 base and J 0 bases; nucleotides not matched to a gene: 0. CDR1 GTSNPN and CDR2 SVGIG come from the germline V gene (reference sequence). CDR3 length: 15 amino acids.

This clonotype showed up just a few times. The gene calls are TRBV5-6 and TRBJ2-7; D assignment may be TRBD1 or TRBD2 (5 bases each). The V gene's germline CDR1 is SGHDT and CDR2 YYEEEE. Trimming left V 0 bases short and J 4 bases short, with 23 bases between. CDR3 length equals 18 residues. This CDR3 reads CASSLGGPQTLGVYEQYV. In DNA form, the CDR3 reads TGTGCCAGCAGCTTGGGGGGACCCCAAACCCTGGGGGTATACGAGCAGTACGTC.

The chain recombines TRBV5-1 with TRBJ1-1; TRBD1 might be the D (6 bases). Deletions cut 1 base from V and 1 base from J, with 14 bases between. The CDR3 is 16 residues long. Germline V gene data show CDR1 as SGHRS and CDR2 as YFSETQ. For the CDR3, the DNA is TGCGCCAGCAGCTTGTTGGGGGCCAGTTCGAACACTGAAGCTTTCTTT. Translating gives CASSLLGASSNTEAFF.

In its sample, this clonotype was seen many times. The J gene is TRBJ2-3, the V gene TRBV7-9, with 8 positions matching TRBD2. The CDR3 contains 16 residues. Germline V gene data show CDR1 as SEHNR and CDR2 as FQNEAQ (reference sequence). With 5 bases clipped from V and 0 bases from J, the junction kept 7 bases outside the gene matches. This CDR3 reads CASSPPAGGSTDTQYF. Written as DNA, the CDR3 is TGTGCCAGCAGCCCCCCCGCGGGGGGAAGCACAGATACGCAGTATTTT.

V usage is TRBV18 and J usage is TRBJ1-1; TRBD1 agrees at 8 bases. Per the germline V gene, CDR1 is KGHSH and CDR2 is LQKENI. With 3 bases clipped from V and 3 bases from J, the junction kept 6 bases outside the gene matches. The CDR3 length is 15 residues. The CDR3 here is CASSPTGQGYTEAFF. Written as DNA, the CDR3 is TGTGCCAGCTCACCCACCGGACAGGGTTACACTGAAGCTTTCTTT.

The V call is TRBV4-1, the J call TRBJ1-6, with 7 bases lining up with TRBD1. The CDR3 is 15 residues long. The germline V gene encodes CDR1 MGHRA and CDR2 YSYEKL. With 4 bases clipped from V and 4 bases from J, the junction kept 4 bases outside the gene matches. The CDR3 region is CASSPGQTYNSPLHF. The CDR3 DNA follows: TGCGCCAGCAGCCCGGGACAGACATATAATTCACCCCTCCACTTT.

This chain joins TRBV5-1 and TRBJ2-5; tentative D call: TRBD2 (6 bases). Germline V gene lookup returns CDR1 SGHRS and CDR2 YFSETQ. The CDR3 is 14 amino acids. Deletions cut 0 bases from V and 5 bases from J, with 11 bases between. The CDR3 loop reads CASSLVEGGETQYF. DNA for the CDR3: TGCGCCAGCAGCTTGGTGGAGGGAGGCGAGACCCAGTACTTC.

This clonotype was counted many times. The chain links TRBV7-9 to TRBJ1-1, with 7 bases matching TRBD1. The CDR3 has 15 residues. Germline V gene lookup returns CDR1 SEHNR and CDR2 FQNEAQ (reference sequence). With 5 bases clipped from V and 6 bases from J, the junction kept 12 bases outside the gene matches. CDR3 sequence (DNA): TGTGCCAGCAGCCGCTTACACAGGGGTAAAGCTGAAGCTTTCTTT. Its translation is CASSRLHRGKAEAFF.